These T cell receptor beta chains were read from a single sample in a study of beta chain features in type 1 diabetes. The method was immunoSEQ multiplex PCR; TCRdb's version includes in-frame clones alone and lacks a portion of them. The sample has some 120,000 clones, 15% to 20% seen once. Sequences were obtained from central memory CD4+ T cells from blood. The origin of the receptors is a man aged 18 to 30 with type 1 diabetes. CDR3s include the opening cysteine and the closing phenylalanine or tryptophan. Each record gives: CDR3 length, J gene, V gene, D gene, clone size, CDR3 protein, CDR3 DNA. A D gene is named only where the DNA matches it firmly. Clone size is not always given. Where it is, it says once, few, many or a class for expanded clones.

CDR3 length: 12; J gene: TRBJ2-2; V gene: TRBV2; D gene: .; clone size: .; CDR3 protein: CASSDRWRELFF; CDR3 DNA: TGTGCCAGCAGTGATCGCTGGAGGGAGCTGTTTTTT
CDR3 length: 14; J gene: TRBJ1-2; V gene: TRBV6-4; D gene: .; clone size: .; CDR3 protein: CASSDREGNYGYTF; CDR3 DNA: TGTGCCAGCAGTGACCGGGAGGGGAACTATGGCTACACCTTC
CDR3 length: 15; J gene: TRBJ2-7; V gene: TRBV18; D gene: .; clone size: few; CDR3 protein: CASSPGAGTGWEQYF; CDR3 DNA: TGTGCCAGCTCACCAGGGGCGGGCACCGGTTGGGAGCAGTACTTC
CDR3 length: 13; J gene: TRBJ2-5; V gene: TRBV5-6; D gene: TRBD1; clone size: few; CDR3 protein: CASSNRGRETQYF; CDR3 DNA: TGTGCCAGCAGTAACAGGGGCCGGGAGACCCAGTACTTC
CDR3 length: 13; J gene: TRBJ2-7; V gene: TRBV7-2; D gene: .; clone size: few; CDR3 protein: CASSFGQSYEQYF; CDR3 DNA: TGTGCCAGCAGCTTTGGACAGAGCTACGAGCAGTACTTC
CDR3 length: 13; J gene: TRBJ2-7; V gene: TRBV9; D gene: TRBD1; clone size: .; CDR3 protein: CASSVDRVHEQYF; CDR3 DNA: TGTGCCAGCAGCGTGGACAGGGTCCACGAGCAGTACTTC
CDR3 length: 12; J gene: TRBJ2-3; V gene: TRBV27; D gene: .; clone size: few; CDR3 protein: CASSSRLNTQYF; CDR3 DNA: TGTGCCAGCAGTTCGAGGCTGAATACGCAGTATTTT
CDR3 length: 13; J gene: TRBJ1-5; V gene: TRBV13; D gene: .; clone size: once; CDR3 protein: CASSLARDPPKHF; CDR3 DNA: TGTGCCAGCAGCTTAGCCCGGGACCCGCCCAAGCATTTT
CDR3 length: 17; J gene: TRBJ2-2; V gene: TRBV30; D gene: .; clone size: few; CDR3 protein: CAWSGQGGLGNTGELFF; CDR3 DNA: TGTGCCTGGAGTGGTCAGGGAGGTTTAGGGAACACCGGGGAGCTGTTTTTT
CDR3 length: 14; J gene: TRBJ2-1; V gene: TRBV30; D gene: TRBD1; clone size: .; CDR3 protein: CAWSRQGQFNEQFF; CDR3 DNA: TGTGCCTGGAGCCGACAGGGACAATTCAATGAGCAGTTCTTC
CDR3 length: 12; J gene: TRBJ2-1; V gene: TRBV6-4; D gene: .; clone size: few; CDR3 protein: CATVPFWAEQFF; CDR3 DNA: TGTGCCACCGTCCCTTTTTGGGCAGAGCAGTTCTTC
CDR3 length: 11; J gene: TRBJ2-7; V gene: TRBV7-2; D gene: .; clone size: .; CDR3 protein: CASSFSYEQYF; CDR3 DNA: TGTGCCAGCAGCTTCTCCTACGAGCAGTACTTC
CDR3 length: 15; J gene: TRBJ2-5; V gene: TRBV28; D gene: .; clone size: few; CDR3 protein: CASSTPGAGSREQYF; CDR3 DNA: TGTGCCAGCAGTACTCCAGGGGCAGGGAGTAGGGAGCAGTACTTC
CDR3 length: 16; J gene: TRBJ1-5; V gene: TRBV6-7; D gene: .; clone size: .; CDR3 protein: CASSYRAGRCNQPQHF; CDR3 DNA: TGTGCCAGCAGTTACAGAGCCGGACGGTGCAATCAGCCCCAGCATTTT
CDR3 length: 14; J gene: TRBJ2-7; V gene: TRBV27; D gene: .; clone size: .; CDR3 protein: CASGRGPGTYEQYF; CDR3 DNA: TGTGCCAGCGGTAGGGGTCCGGGCACCTACGAGCAGTACTTC
CDR3 length: 16; J gene: TRBJ1-2; V gene: TRBV29-1; D gene: TRBD1; clone size: few; CDR3 protein: CSVEGEEGQGRDGYTF; CDR3 DNA: TGCAGCGTTGAAGGAGAAGAGGGACAGGGACGGGATGGCTACACCTTC
CDR3 length: 15; J gene: TRBJ2-3; V gene: TRBV28; D gene: .; clone size: .; CDR3 protein: CASSRRRLGTDTQYF; CDR3 DNA: TGTGCCAGCAGCCGTCGCCGGCTGGGCACAGATACGCAGTATTTT
CDR3 length: 16; J gene: TRBJ2-2; V gene: TRBV7-2; D gene: .; clone size: once; CDR3 protein: CASSPRQSTNTGELFF; CDR3 DNA: TGTGCCAGCAGCCCGAGACAGAGCACGAACACCGGGGAGCTGTTTTTT
CDR3 length: 14; J gene: TRBJ2-1; V gene: TRBV7-2; D gene: .; clone size: .; CDR3 protein: CASRPAGAYNEQFF; CDR3 DNA: TGTGCCAGCAGACCCGCAGGGGCCTACAATGAGCAGTTCTTC
CDR3 length: 14; J gene: TRBJ1-1; V gene: TRBV5-5; D gene: .; clone size: .; CDR3 protein: CASSPGVRNTEAFF; CDR3 DNA: TGTGCCAGCAGCCCCGGAGTAAGGAACACTGAAGCTTTCTTT
CDR3 length: 15; J gene: TRBJ1-2; V gene: TRBV10-3; D gene: .; clone size: .; CDR3 protein: CAISDATGGSYGYTF; CDR3 DNA: TGTGCCATCAGTGATGCCACGGGGGGGTCCTATGGCTACACCTTC
CDR3 length: 15; J gene: TRBJ2-7; V gene: TRBV6-6; D gene: .; clone size: few; CDR3 protein: CASSPRDGFLYEQYF; CDR3 DNA: TGTGCCAGCAGTCCGCGGGACGGGTTCTTGTACGAGCAGTACTTC
CDR3 length: 16; J gene: TRBJ1-4; V gene: TRBV5-5; D gene: TRBD1; clone size: .; CDR3 protein: CASSPLQTGVGEKLFF; CDR3 DNA: TGTGCCAGCAGCCCACTCCAGACAGGGGTGGGCGAAAAACTGTTTTTT
CDR3 length: 15; J gene: TRBJ1-1; V gene: TRBV6-1; D gene: .; clone size: few; CDR3 protein: CASRTLSARNTEAFF; CDR3 DNA: TGTGCCAGCCGTACCCTCTCTGCGAGGAACACTGAAGCTTTCTTT
CDR3 length: 14; J gene: TRBJ1-4; V gene: TRBV30; D gene: .; clone size: .; CDR3 protein: CAWSVLGGYEKLFF; CDR3 DNA: TGTGCCTGGAGTGTATTGGGAGGGTACGAAAAACTGTTTTTT
CDR3 length: 14; J gene: TRBJ2-6; V gene: TRBV28; D gene: .; clone size: .; CDR3 protein: CASRTRSGANVLTF; CDR3 DNA: TGTGCCAGCAGGACAAGGTCTGGGGCCAACGTCCTGACTTTC
CDR3 length: 14; J gene: TRBJ2-5; V gene: TRBV28; D gene: TRBD1; clone size: few; CDR3 protein: CASRPQGAGETQYF; CDR3 DNA: TGTGCCAGCAGACCACAGGGGGCGGGGGAGACCCAGTACTTC
CDR3 length: 14; J gene: TRBJ2-7; V gene: TRBV27; D gene: .; clone size: .; CDR3 protein: CASSSRDGNYEQYF; CDR3 DNA: TGTGCCAGCAGTTCCCGGGACGGGAACTACGAGCAGTACTTC
CDR3 length: 19; J gene: TRBJ2-1; V gene: TRBV5-4; D gene: TRBD2; clone size: many; CDR3 protein: CASSSEIFPGLGLGNEQFF; CDR3 DNA: TGTGCCAGCAGCTCCGAGATTTTCCCGGGACTAGGGCTTGGGAATGAGCAGTTCTTC
CDR3 length: 11; J gene: TRBJ2-7; V gene: TRBV28; D gene: .; clone size: .; CDR3 protein: CASSSYYEQYF; CDR3 DNA: TGTGCCAGCAGTTCTTACTACGAGCAGTACTTC
CDR3 length: 16; J gene: TRBJ2-3; V gene: TRBV7-3; D gene: TRBD1; clone size: .; CDR3 protein: CASSFIPGQGTDTQYF; CDR3 DNA: TGTGCCAGCAGCTTCATTCCGGGACAGGGCACAGATACGCAGTATTTT
CDR3 length: 14; J gene: TRBJ1-1; V gene: TRBV30; D gene: .; clone size: .; CDR3 protein: CAWSVRGGNTEAFF; CDR3 DNA: TGTGCCTGGAGTGTACGGGGGGGAAACACTGAAGCTTTCTTT
CDR3 length: 13; J gene: TRBJ2-1; V gene: TRBV25-1; D gene: .; clone size: .; CDR3 protein: CASSEWPREEQFF; CDR3 DNA: TGTGCCAGCAGTGAATGGCCTCGGGAAGAGCAGTTCTTC